The T cell receptor (beta chain) under discussion was sequenced for a study of blood T cell repertoires in COVID-19. Study context: PBMCs, B-cell-depleted T cells, or T cells provided the cDNA or gDNA that made up the material.

Across 20 to 25 US areas, participants ranged in age from about 18 to 90 years. Libraries were prepared by immunoSEQ multiplex PCR; TCRdb keeps only in-frame clonotypes and omits some of them. The sample lists under 450,000 clones, around 83% occurring once. The clonotype was recovered from a woman aged 50 to 60 who had recovered from COVID-19. The sequencing input was PBMCs or T cells enriched from blood (not recorded which).

CDR3 nucleotides: TGCGCCAGCAGCCAAGATCGAGGTTCCTACGAGCAGTACTTC. This translates into CASSQDRGSYEQYF. V usage is TRBV4-1 and J usage is TRBJ2-7, with D hard to call. Germline lookup yields CDR1 MGHRA and CDR2 YSYEKL. The CDR3 extends over 14 amino acids. The V gene lost 0 bases and the J gene lost 1 base, with 7 bases spanning the gap.